These T cell receptor beta chains were read from a single sample in a study of T-cell reconstitution after alpha-beta-depleted transplantation in children. TCRdb used MiXCR to reprocess the PCR reads, holding one entry per CDR3 protein. The sample contains under 850,000 distinct CDR3 sequences, about an eighth of which appear only once. The input for sequencing was PBMCs, taken before TCRalphabeta/CD19-depleted stem cell transplant. Source of these receptors: a girl aged 2 to 10 with congenital amegakaryocytic thrombocytopenia, due to receive a stem cell transplant. CDR3s include the opening cysteine and the closing phenylalanine or tryptophan. A D gene is named only where the DNA matches it firmly. Size is omitted from some rows. Given values are once, few, many or a class for expanded clones.

CDR3 protein | CDR3 DNA | J gene | V gene | clone size | D gene
CSASREDQFF | TGCAGTGCTTCACGGGAGGACCAGTTCTTC | TRBJ2-1 | TRBV20-1 | few | TRBD2
CSATGGGGNSYNEQFF | TGCAGTGCTACGGGTGGGGGAGGGAACTCCTACAATGAGCAGTTCTTC | TRBJ2-1 | TRBV20-1 | few | TRBD2
CASSLGPDGSGNTIYF | TGTGCCAGCAGTTTGGGGCCCGACGGCTCTGGAAACACCATATATTTT | TRBJ1-3 | TRBV12-3/TRBV12-4 | few | NA
CASSPLPRTNSNQPQHF | TGTGCCAGCTCACCACTTCCCCGCACTAATAGCAATCAGCCCCAGCATTTT | TRBJ1-5 | TRBV18 | few | NA
CASSPISASSYNEQFF | TGCGCCAGCAGCCCGATCAGTGCTAGCTCCTACAATGAGCAGTTCTTC | TRBJ2-1 | TRBV5-1 | many | NA
CSVELASSYEQYF | TGCAGCGTTGAACTTGCAAGCTCCTACGAGCAGTACTTC | TRBJ2-7 | TRBV29-1 | few | NA
CASSRTGPDTQYF | TGCGCCAGCAGCCGGACGGGTCCAGATACGCAGTATTTT | TRBJ2-3 | TRBV5-1 | few | NA
CASATGTSLWEQFF | TGTGCCTCGGCCACCGGGACTAGCCTTTGGGAGCAGTTCTTC | TRBJ2-1 | TRBV10-3 | NA | TRBD2
CASSATGGELFF | TGTGCCAGCAGCGCGACAGGGGGGGAGCTGTTTTTT | TRBJ2-2 | TRBV7-2 | NA | TRBD1
CASSWTHYVADEQFF | TGTGCCAGCAGCTGGACCCATTATGTTGCCGATGAGCAGTTCTTC | TRBJ2-1 | TRBV5-5 | NA | NA
CATGTYATDTQYF | TGTGCCACCGGGACCTACGCCACAGATACGCAGTATTTT | TRBJ2-3 | TRBV28 | NA | NA
CASNPRDRVTGELFF | TGCGCCAGCAACCCACGGGACAGGGTAACCGGGGAGCTGTTTTTT | TRBJ2-2 | TRBV5-1 | few | TRBD1
CASSLGGTSGPADEQFF | TGTGCCAGCAGCTTAGGGGGGACTAGCGGCCCTGCGGATGAGCAGTTCTTC | TRBJ2-1 | TRBV7-8 | NA | TRBD2
CASSLAASGTSTDTQYF | TGTGCCAGCAGCTTAGCAGCTAGCGGGACTAGCACAGATACGCAGTATTTT | TRBJ2-3 | TRBV7-9 | NA | TRBD2
CASRALPGGLKETQYF | TGTGCCAGCAGGGCCCTTCCGGGAGGGTTGAAGGAGACCCAGTACTTC | TRBJ2-5 | TRBV7-9 | NA | TRBD2
CASSTIIAQETQYF | TGTGCCAGCAGCACCATAATTGCCCAAGAGACCCAGTACTTC | TRBJ2-5 | TRBV7-9 | many | NA
CSAVRGETQYF | TGCAGTGCTGTAAGGGGAGAGACCCAGTACTTC | TRBJ2-5 | TRBV20-1 | many | NA
CASRRARGNSYGYTF | TGCGCCAGCAGACGGGCGAGGGGGAATAGCTATGGCTACACCTTC | TRBJ1-2 | TRBV5-1 | many | NA
CASSLVGLAELNEQFF | TGTGCCAGCAGCTTAGTGGGACTAGCGGAGCTCAATGAGCAGTTCTTC | TRBJ2-1 | TRBV7-8 | few | TRBD2
CASSLGLGGQQYF | TGTGCCAGCAGCTTAGGTTTGGGAGGACAGCAGTATTTT | TRBJ2-3 | TRBV7-8 | many | NA
CASSLRGAKNIQYF | TGTGCCAGCAGCCTCAGGGGAGCCAAAAACATTCAGTACTTC | TRBJ2-4 | TRBV7-2 | many | NA
CASSQGPLAGAKNIQYF | TGCGCCAGCAGCCAAGGACCGCTAGCGGGTGCTAAAAACATTCAGTACTTC | TRBJ2-4 | TRBV4-1 | NA | TRBD2
CASRGLEGDSNQPQHF | TGCGCCAGCAGGGGGCTCGAGGGGGATAGCAATCAGCCCCAGCATTTT | TRBJ1-5 | TRBV10-2 | NA | NA
CASSFGTSGPIDEQFF | TGCGCCAGCAGCTTCGGGACTAGCGGGCCCATCGATGAGCAGTTCTTC | TRBJ2-1 | TRBV5-1 | many | TRBD2
CASGQGWNTEAFF | TGTGCCAGCGGTCAAGGGTGGAACACTGAAGCTTTCTTT | TRBJ1-1 | TRBV6-1 | NA | NA
CASSKRGTSGANEQFF | TGTGCCAGCAGCAAACGTGGGACTAGCGGAGCTAATGAGCAGTTCTTC | TRBJ2-1 | TRBV3-1 | NA | TRBD2
CASSPHNEQFF | TGTGCCAGCAGCCCTCACAATGAGCAGTTCTTC | TRBJ2-1 | TRBV12-3/TRBV12-4 | many | NA
CASTDEGTETQYF | TGTGCCAGCACCGATGAAGGTACCGAGACCCAGTACTTC | TRBJ2-5 | TRBV12-3/TRBV12-4 | few | NA
CSARDTALRDRVRYNEQFF | TGCAGTGCTAGAGACACCGCACTACGTGACAGAGTGAGGTACAATGAGCAGTTCTTC | TRBJ2-1 | TRBV20-1 | few | NA